The 20 T cell receptor beta chains presented below share a single source sample, sequenced in a study of T cell responses to AZD1222 COVID-19 vaccine. Assay: immunoSEQ multiplex PCR; the TCRdb copy retains only in-frame clones and omits some. The sample includes just under 80,000 clones, roughly 90% of them seen just once. The material sequenced was peripheral blood, taken 28 days after the second AZD1222 dose. All receptors derive from an adult who received the AZD1222 COVID-19 vaccine.

The rearrangement links TRBV12-3 or TRBV12-4 to TRBJ2-7; no firm D call. CDR3 length: 10 amino acids. Trimming pared 8 bases from V and 5 bases from J, leaving 7 bases between. CDR3 bases: TGTGCCAGCTTCCCCCACGAGCAGTACTTC. This codes for CASFPHEQYF.

This chain joins TRBV25-1 and TRBJ1-3; D may be TRBD1 (5 bases). CDR1 and CDR2 (germline): MGHDK, SYGVNS. The CDR3 runs 14 residues. Trimming took 5 bases from V and 9 from J, leaving 17 bases between them. The CDR3 reads CASSLGGIWGTIYF. CDR3 nucleotide sequence: TGTGCCAGCAGTTTGGGGGGGATCTGGGGCACCATATATTTT.

The chain combines TRBV15 with TRBJ1-5; TRBD1 agrees at 7 bases. Germline V gives CDR1 LNHNV, CDR2 YYDKDF (reference sequence). The CDR3 is 16 residues long. Losses at the gene ends were 3 bases for V and 1 base for J; bases not matched to a gene: 6. Here the CDR3 DNA reads TGTGCCACCAGCAGCAATCAGGGGGTCAGCAATCAGCCCCAGCATTTT. Amino acids: CATSSNQGVSNQPQHF.

The chain uses TRBV28 and TRBJ2-5; D might be TRBD2 (6 bases). Germline V gene data show CDR1 as MDHEN and CDR2 as SYDVKM. CDR3 length equals 17 residues. Trimming stripped 1 base from V and 5 bases from J, with 20 bases between. CDR3 DNA sequence: TGTGCCAGCAGTTTATCGTACGGGAGTATGGCCGTGGAGACCCAGTACTTC. It encodes CASSLSYGSMAVETQYF.

The chain joins TRBV5-1 to TRBJ2-2; D is possibly TRBD2 (6 bases). V was pared by 0 bases and J by 5 bases, with 20 bases between. Germline V gene sequence: CDR1 SGHRS, CDR2 YFSETQ. The CDR3 runs 18 residues. The CDR3 protein is CASSLEAGWDWRTGELFF. CDR3 DNA: TGCGCCAGCAGCTTGGAAGCTGGGTGGGACTGGCGGACCGGGGAGCTGTTTTTT.

This clone was seen once. The rearrangement links TRBV11-2 to TRBJ2-1; 8 nucleotides match TRBD2. CDR1 is SGHAT, CDR2 FQNNGV, per germline. Trimming removed 2 bases from V and 6 bases from J; junction bases left unmatched: 6. The CDR3 spans 15 residues. The CDR3 sequence: CASSLKTSVGNEQFF. CDR3 in DNA: TGTGCCAGCAGCTTAAAGACTAGCGTGGGCAATGAGCAGTTCTTC. Full variable domain (rest looked up from reference TRBV11-2 and TRBJ2-1): EAGVAQSPRYKIIEKRQSVAFWCNPISGHATLYWYQQILGQGPKLLIQFQNNGVVDDSQLPKDRFSAERLKGVDSTLKIQPAKLEDSAVYLCASSLKTSVGNEQFFGPGTRLTVL.

V usage is TRBV4-3 and J usage is TRBJ2-3, with TRBD2 identical over 8 bases. In germline, CDR1 is LGHNA, CDR2 YSLEER. V dropped 5 bases and J dropped 2; count of bases not matched to a gene: 9. CDR3 length equals 16 residues. The CDR3 DNA is TGCGCCAGCAGCGATGATACTAGCGGCCCCACAGATACGCAGTATTTT. It translates to CASSDDTSGPTDTQYF.

The chain is built from TRBV11-2 and TRBJ1-2; the match to TRBD1 covers 9 bases. The V and J ends lost 5 bases and 4 bases, in that order; junction bases with no gene match: 5. Germline assignment: CDR1 SGHAT and CDR2 FQNNGV. The CDR3 totals 14 residues. CDR3 sequence: CASSPGQGSYGYTF. CDR3 coding DNA: TGTGCCAGCAGCCCTGGACAGGGGAGCTATGGCTACACCTTC.

The chain combines TRBV7-9 with TRBJ2-4, with 13 bases matching TRBD2. In germline, CDR1 is SEHNR, CDR2 FQNEAQ (reference sequence). With 0 bases clipped from V and 0 bases from J, the junction kept 5 bases outside the gene matches. The length of the CDR3 is 19 residues. The CDR3 here is CASSLAGTSGILAKNIQYF. The CDR3 coding sequence is TGTGCCAGCAGCTTAGCCGGGACTAGCGGGATTTTAGCCAAAAACATTCAGTACTTC.

CDR3 in amino acids: CASSLTPSRLAGRTDTQYF. The CDR3 coding sequence is TGCGCCAGCAGCTTGACACCCTCCCGACTAGCGGGACGCACAGATACGCAGTATTTT. This rearrangement joins TRBV5-1 to TRBJ2-3; 11 bases are shared with TRBD2. The germline gives CDR1 SGHRS, CDR2 YFSETQ. Germline trimming cut 1 base from V and 1 base from J; bases unmatched to any gene: 11. The CDR3 length is 19 residues. Complete variable domain (other parts from reference TRBV5-1 and TRBJ2-3): KAGVTQTPRYLIKTRGQQVTLSCSPISGHRSVSWYQQTPGQGLQFLFEYFSETQRNKGNFPGRFSGRQFSNSRSEMNVSTLELGDSALYLCASSLTPSRLAGRTDTQYFGPGTRLTVL.

The chain carries TRBV5-8 and TRBJ1-5; perhaps TRBD1 as D (6 bases). The CDR3 runs 19 residues. Looked up from germline, CDR1 is SGHTS and CDR2 is YDEGEE. With 0 bases removed from V and 1 base from J, the gap between germline ends came to 20 bases. The CDR3 loop is CASSLGQGRLEMSNQPQHF. CDR3 bases: TGTGCCAGCAGCTTGGGGCAGGGGAGGCTAGAGATGAGCAATCAGCCCCAGCATTTT.

This chain connects TRBV3-1 (or the pseudogene TRBV3-2) to TRBJ2-3; 12 bases are a match to TRBD2. Looked up from germline, CDR1 is LGHDT and CDR2 is YNNKEL (reference sequence). CDR3 length: 16 residues. J gave up 6 bases and V 5 bases, and 9 bases lay outside the gene matches. The CDR3 coding sequence is TGTGCCAGCAGCGGCCAGGGACTAGCGGGCGAGGATACGCAGTATTTT. This sequence encodes CASSGQGLAGEDTQYF.

The V and J genes are TRBV18 and TRBJ2-2; D uncertain. The CDR3 sequence is 16 residues long. V was clipped by 0 bases and J by 1 base, with 9 bases between them. CDR1 and CDR2 from the germline V gene are KGHSH and LQKENI. CDR3 coding DNA: TGTGCCAGCTCACCACCGGAAAAGAGGAACACCGGGGAGCTGTTTTTT. It encodes CASSPPEKRNTGELFF.

The rearrangement joins TRBV3-1 (or the pseudogene TRBV3-2) to TRBJ2-7, with D possibly being TRBD1 (6 bases). With 1 base removed from V and 6 bases from J, the gap between germline ends came to 13 bases. The germline CDR1 and CDR2 sequences are LGHDT and YNNKEL (reference sequence). This CDR3 has 14 residues. The CDR3 here is CASSQGYIGGEQYF. In nucleotides, the CDR3 is TGTGCCAGCAGCCAAGGTTATATAGGGGGCGAGCAGTACTTC.

J is TRBJ1-5 and V is TRBV10-3, with unresolved D. Trimming pared 7 bases from V and 0 bases from J, leaving 7 bases between. Germline values: CDR1 ENHRY, CDR2 SYGVKD. The CDR3 loop spans 13 amino acids. This CDR3 reads CAITEYSNQPQHF. The CDR3 coding sequence is TGTGCCATCACAGAATATAGCAATCAGCCCCAGCATTTT.

The chain is built from TRBV30 and TRBJ2-3; possibly TRBD1 or TRBD2 for D (5 bases each). The germline V gene encodes CDR1 GTSNPN and CDR2 SVGIG (reference sequence). Trimming removed 4 bases from V and 0 bases from J, with 17 bases in between. This CDR3 has 16 residues. The CDR3 region is CAWNPSGRGSTDTQYF. CDR3 bases: TGTGCCTGGAACCCCAGCGGCCGGGGCAGCACAGATACGCAGTATTTT. Together with reference TRBV30 and TRBJ2-3, the CDR3 gives the full variable domain: SQTIHQWPATLVQPVGSPLSLECTVEGTSNPNLYWYRQAAGRGLQLLFYSVGIGQISSEVPQNLSASRPQDRQFILSSKKLLLSDSGFYLCAWNPSGRGSTDTQYFGPGTRLTVL.

The chain uses TRBV19 and TRBJ1-6, with D perhaps matching TRBD1 (5 bases). CDR1 LNHDA and CDR2 SQIVND come from the germline V gene (reference sequence). V dropped 7 bases and J dropped 0 bases, with 13 bases sitting between them. The CDR3 contains 16 residues. The CDR3 DNA reads as TGTGCCAGTACTCGGGACGAAAGCTCCTATAATTCACCCCTCCACTTT. This gives the protein CASTRDESSYNSPLHF.

The chain is built from TRBV19 and TRBJ1-1, with no clear D. Germline lookup yields CDR1 LNHDA and CDR2 SQIVND (reference sequence). This CDR3 is 13 amino acids long. The germline V and J ends were trimmed by 4 bases and 4 bases, with 10 bases remaining between them. Here the CDR3 DNA reads TGTGCCAGTAGTAGGGTAATGGGCACTGAAGCTTTCTTT. Protein product: CASSRVMGTEAFF.

The CDR3 loop is CASTPLGGETQYF. CDR3 coding DNA: TGTGCCAGTACCCCCCTGGGTGGCGAGACCCAGTACTTC. The chain recombines TRBV19 with TRBJ2-5; the D is unclear. The CDR3 extends over 13 amino acids. Germline CDR1 LNHDA, CDR2 SQIVND (reference sequence). Trimming shortened V by 7 bases and J by 5 bases, and 14 bases separated the two germline ends.

V is TRBV18 and J is TRBJ1-5, with D unclear. This CDR3 is 16 amino acids long. V lost 4 bases to trimming and J lost 7 bases, with 20 bases between them. The germline V gene encodes CDR1 KGHSH and CDR2 LQKENI. The CDR3 coding sequence is TGTGCCAGCTCACTCAACCTGGTGGGCGCGGACCAGCCCCAGCATTTT. This gives the protein CASSLNLVGADQPQHF.